The 18 T cell receptor beta chains reported below all come from one sample, sequenced in a study of Graves' ophthalmopathy and Graves' hyperthyroidism. RNA transcripts were the source from which TCR beta CDR3 regions were amplified. Amplification began with first-round RT-PCR using HTBI primers, then second-round multiplex PCR was performed. TCRdb reanalysed the multiplex PCR reads using MiXCR and keeps one entry per CDR3 protein. The profile shows around 1,200,000 distinct CDR3 sequences, around a third of them singletons. The material sequenced was peripheral blood or thyroid tissue (not recorded which). The source of these receptors is an adult man with Graves' hyperthyroidism.

At least ten counts were recorded for this clonotype. This chain uses TRBV5-6 with TRBJ2-7; D gene ambiguous. The CDR3 extends over 11 amino acids. Trimming left V 3 bases short and J 5 bases short, with 6 bases between. Germline assignment: CDR1 SGHDT and CDR2 YYEEEE. The CDR3, as DNA: TGTGCCAGCAGCTACAATAACGAGCAGTACTTC. Amino acid sequence: CASSYNNEQYF.

Many counts were recorded for this clonotype. This chain connects TRBV14 to TRBJ2-2, with D unclear. Trimming took off 0 bases at V and 4 bases at J, with 6 bases between the two ends. The CDR3 spans 14 residues. Germline CDR1 is SGHDN and CDR2 is FVKESK. CDR3 sequence (DNA): TGTGCCAGCAGCCAAGAATGGAGCACCGGGGAGCTGTTTTTT. Translation: CASSQEWSTGELFF. Complete variable domain (other parts from reference TRBV14 and TRBJ2-2): EAGVTQFPSHSVIEKGQTVTLRCDPISGHDNLYWYRRVMGKEIKFLLHFVKESKQDESGMPNNRFLAERTGGTYSTLKVQPAELEDSGVYFCASSQEWSTGELFFGEGSRLTVL.

This clonotype was picked up a small number of times. At one boundary the junction diverges from the germline segment, which might be a read error. The chain carries TRBV5-1 and TRBJ1-1; the D gene is possibly TRBD1 (6 bases). The germline gives CDR1 SGHRS, CDR2 YFSETQ. This CDR3 has 17 residues. The CDR3 region is CASSFGGTGGANTEAFF. CDR3 nucleotides: TGTGCCAGCAGCTTTGGGGGTACGGGGGGCGCGAACACTGAAGCTTTCTTT.

This chain joins TRBV11-2 and TRBJ2-7; possibly TRBD2 for D (5 bases). This CDR3 is built from 14 residues. The germline CDR1 and CDR2 sequences are SGHAT and FQNNGV. V was cut by 4 bases and J by 2 bases, with 12 bases left in between. The CDR3 loop reads CASSSGYKTYEQYF. The CDR3 bases are TGTGCCAGCAGCTCGGGGTACAAAACCTACGAGCAGTACTTC.

As to this clonotype: A clone one base away is much larger, so this may be a read error. The chain carries TRBV20-1 and TRBJ2-5; D is possibly TRBD2 (5 bases). This CDR3 spans 14 amino acids. CDR1 and CDR2 (germline): DFQATT, SNEGSKA (reference sequence). The CDR3 DNA sequence: TGCAGTGTTAGAGAAAGACTAAACCAAGAGACCCAGTACTTC. Amino acids: CSVRERLNQETQYF.

The V gene is TRBV12-3 or TRBV12-4, the J gene TRBJ1-6; no clear D gene. The CDR3 is 13 residues long. V lost 2 bases and J lost 12, with 11 bases in between. In DNA form, the CDR3 reads TGTGCCAGCAGTTTAAGGCCCCGGGGACCCCTCCACTTT. Protein: CASSLRPRGPLHF.

The CDR3 DNA is TGTGCCATCAGAGACAGAACTAGCAATCAGCCCCAGCATTTT. It is translated as CAIRDRTSNQPQHF. V and J are TRBV10-3 and TRBJ1-5; D perhaps matches TRBD1 (5 bases). The CDR3 extends over 14 amino acids. CDR1 is ENHRY and CDR2 is SYGVKD in the germline V gene. Trimming took 6 bases from V and 0 from J, leaving 9 bases between them.

This clonotype showed up just a few times. V is TRBV11-2 and J is TRBJ2-7, with D possibly being TRBD1 (5 bases). Germline CDR1 SGHAT, CDR2 FQNNGV. The CDR3 length is 15 residues. V was trimmed by 5 bases and J by 3 bases, leaving 17 bases between them. Here the CDR3 reads CASSRTGSPDYEQYF. For the CDR3, the DNA is TGTGCCAGCAGCCGAACAGGATCACCGGACTACGAGCAGTACTTC.

This clonotype was counted many times. The gene calls are TRBV5-1 and TRBJ2-2; 13 bases agree with TRBD2. The V gene end was trimmed by 4 bases and the J gene end by 5 bases; junction bases not matched to a gene: 2. The germline V gene has CDR1 SGHRS and CDR2 YFSETQ. CDR3 length: 15 amino acids. CDR3 loop: CASSKGLAGTGELFF. CDR3 sequence (DNA): TGCGCCAGCAGCAAGGGACTAGCGGGAACCGGGGAGCTGTTTTTT.

This clonotype was detected ten times or more. The chain is built from TRBV7-9 and TRBJ1-2; no definite D call. The CDR3 sequence is 15 residues long. V was clipped by 8 bases and J by 7 bases, with 23 bases between them. CDR1 and CDR2 (germline): SEHNR, FQNEAQ (reference sequence). The CDR3 sequence is CASSIGGGGKFGYTF. The CDR3 DNA is TGTGCCAGCTCGATTGGTGGCGGAGGGAAATTTGGCTACACCTTC.

J is TRBJ2-2 and V is TRBV28; D gene ambiguous. The CDR3 consists of 12 residues. Germline loops: CDR1 MDHEN, CDR2 SYDVKM. V lost 10 bases, J lost 4 bases, and 10 bases lay in between. The CDR3 reads CATRLGTGELFF. CDR3 DNA: TGTGCCACCAGGTTGGGCACCGGGGAGCTGTTTTTT.

As DNA, the CDR3 is TGTGCCAGCAGCTTATTTACTTTAGGGAAGACCGGGGAGCTGTTTTTT. Its translation is CASSLFTLGKTGELFF. V usage is TRBV7-2 and J usage is TRBJ2-2; no clear D gene. This CDR3 contains 16 residues. V lost 2 bases and J 5 bases, leaving 15 bases between the germline ends. Looked up from germline, CDR1 is SGHTA and CDR2 is FQGNSA.

This clonotype has ten or more counts. The J gene is TRBJ1-5, the V gene TRBV19, with TRBD1 identical over 9 bases. Germline assignment: CDR1 LNHDA and CDR2 SQIVND (reference sequence). The CDR3 is made up of 15 amino acids. V lost 7 bases to trimming and J lost 4 bases; unmatched junction nucleotides: 8. CDR3 sequence reads: CASTSWTGVNQPQHF. In DNA form, the CDR3 reads TGTGCCAGTACTTCTTGGACAGGGGTTAATCAGCCCCAGCATTTT. Based on the CDR3 plus reference TRBV19 and TRBJ1-5, the full variable domain is DGGITQSPKYLFRKEGQNVTLSCEQNLNHDAMYWYRQDPGQGLRLIYYSQIVNDFQKGDIAEGYSVSREKKESFPLTVTSAQKNPTAFYLCASTSWTGVNQPQHFGDGTRLSIL.

V is TRBV2 and J is TRBJ2-5; D call uncertain. V lost 5 bases and J lost 5, with 12 bases in between. The CDR3 loop spans 13 amino acids. Looked up from germline, CDR1 is SNHLY and CDR2 is FYNNEI. CDR3 sequence (DNA): TGTGCCAGCAGTCAATCAGAAGGGGAGACCCAGTACTTC. Its protein is CASSQSEGETQYF.

This clonotype was counted ten times or more. CDR3 sequence: CACSGRISGNTIYF. CDR3 DNA sequence: TGTGCCTGCTCCGGACGGATCTCTGGAAACACCATATATTTT. The chain employs TRBV25-1 and TRBJ1-3; no clear D. Trimming shortened V by 11 bases and J by 0 bases, and 14 bases separated the two germline ends. This CDR3 has 14 residues. CDR1 and CDR2 from the germline V gene are MGHDK and SYGVNS.

This clonotype was seen repeatedly, ten times or more. The chain joins TRBV16 to TRBJ1-2; TRBD1 aligns across 10 bases. This CDR3 is 16 amino acids long. Unmatched junction bases numbered 8, after V lost 0 bases and J lost 7 bases. Germline CDR1 reads KGHSY; CDR2 reads FQNENV. The CDR3: CASSQSRQGATGGYTF. CDR3 DNA: TGTGCCAGCAGCCAATCCAGACAGGGGGCAACAGGTGGCTACACCTTC.

This clonotype occurred a few times. V is TRBV29-1 and J is TRBJ2-3; TRBD1 is a possible D gene (5 bases). V was trimmed by 6 bases and J by 1 base, leaving 14 bases between them. CDR3 length: 14 amino acids. The V gene's germline CDR1 is SQVTM and CDR2 ANQGSEA. CDR3 in amino acids: CSVKTVLGTDTQYF. The CDR3 region has the DNA TGCAGCGTCAAGACAGTCTTAGGCACAGATACGCAGTATTTT.

The chain combines TRBV29-1 with TRBJ1-1, with 8 positions matching TRBD1. The germline gives CDR1 SQVTM, CDR2 ANQGSEA. V shed 5 bases, J shed 6 bases, and the junction held 8 bases outside the gene matches. The CDR3 sequence is 13 residues long. CDR3 in DNA: TGCAGCGTTCCGCAGGGGGCGTTTGCTGAAGCTTTCTTT. It encodes CSVPQGAFAEAFF.